This T cell receptor (beta chain) appears in the sequencing data of a study of T cell clones after liver transplantation. Study-wide background: Liver transplant recipients had immunosuppression withdrawal attempted within 2 years. Third-party-reactive TCRbeta sequences from pre-transplant mixed lymphocyte reactions served as antigen-independent comparators. Subjects received no induction therapy and standard immunosuppression until randomization at 12-24 months post-transplant. Notes on the study in general: Donor-reactive sequences fell more than third party-reactive ones, suggesting partial deletion.

Regarding this clone: What it binds is unknown.

TCRdb's table, derived via immunoSEQ multiplex PCR, lists solely in-frame clones and lacks some. The repertoire consists of roughly 120,000 clones, with 90% occurring once and the leading ten covering 0.83%. J was trimmed by 6 bases and V by 4 bases; bases with no gene match: 6. The length of the CDR3 is 13 residues. The germline V gene encodes CDR1 SGHRS and CDR2 YFSETQ. J is TRBJ2-5 and V is TRBV5-1, with 7 positions matching TRBD1. This TCR derives from a human patient who received a liver transplant. Some of these T cells may belong to the graft donor. Specimen: CD4+ T cells from blood, collected 12 months after liver transplant. The CDR3 is CASSEDRVKTQYF. CDR3 in DNA: TGCGCCAGCAGCGAAGACAGGGTGAAGACCCAGTACTTC.